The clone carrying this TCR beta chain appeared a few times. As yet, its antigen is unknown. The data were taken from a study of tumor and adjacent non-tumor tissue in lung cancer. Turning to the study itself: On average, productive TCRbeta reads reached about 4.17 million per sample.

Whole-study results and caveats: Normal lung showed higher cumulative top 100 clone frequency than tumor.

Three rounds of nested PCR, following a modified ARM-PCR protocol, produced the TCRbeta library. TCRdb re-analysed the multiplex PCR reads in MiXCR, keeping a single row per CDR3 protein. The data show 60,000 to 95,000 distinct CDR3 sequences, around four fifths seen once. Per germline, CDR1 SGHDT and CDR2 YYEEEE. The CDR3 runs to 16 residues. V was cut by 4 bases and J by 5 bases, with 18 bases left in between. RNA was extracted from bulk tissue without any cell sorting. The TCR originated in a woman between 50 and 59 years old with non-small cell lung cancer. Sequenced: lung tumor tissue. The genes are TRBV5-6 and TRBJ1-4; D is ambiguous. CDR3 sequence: CASSLLTASLNEKLFF. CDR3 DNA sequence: TGTGCCAGCAGCCTGCTGACGGCCTCGTTGAATGAAAAACTGTTTTTT.